The rows below give T cell receptor beta chains drawn from one sample of a study. TCRdb ran MiXCR on the 5' RACE reads and lists one entry per CDR3 protein. The sample records tens of thousands of distinct CDR3 sequences, less than 35% being singletons. Sample: memory CD4+ T cells sorted from a lymph node. These receptors came from a female donor with breast cancer. CDR3s include the opening cysteine and the closing phenylalanine or tryptophan. D genes are given only for firm matches. Size values are once, few and many counts, or a class for expanded clones, and some rows have none.

>TRBJ1-1|TRBV2|once|NA
TGTGCCAGCAGTGAATCTGGGGCCCCAAACTTGAACACTGAAGCTTTCTTT
CASSESGAPNLNTEAFF
>TRBJ2-7|TRBV5-1|medium-sized|TRBD2
TGCGCCAGCAGCCAGGGACTAGCGGGAGCAAGTCTCTACGAGCAGTACTTC
CASSQGLAGASLYEQYF
>TRBJ2-7|TRBV13|NA|TRBD2
TGTACCAGCAGCTCTATAGCGGGAGGGGGCGAGCAGTACTTC
CTSSSIAGGGEQYF
>TRBJ1-1|TRBV6-5|few|NA
TGTGCCAGCAGGTACAGGGTCGAAGCTTTCTTT
CASRYRVEAFF
>TRBJ2-3|TRBV7-8|many|TRBD1
TGTGCCAGCAGCTTGGGGAAACCGGGACAGGGGCTGACGGATACGCAGTATTTT
CASSLGKPGQGLTDTQYF
>TRBJ2-7|TRBV9|NA|TRBD1
TGTGCCAGCAGCCTAGATGGGGGACAGGGCGAGCAGTACTTC
CASSLDGGQGEQYF
>TRBJ2-5|TRBV5-1|NA|TRBD2
TGCGCCAGCTCCATTCAAGCGGGGGTAGGGGAGACCCAGTACTTC
CASSIQAGVGETQYF
>TRBJ1-6|TRBV7-3|NA|NA
TGTGCCAGCAGCTTAACGAGGGAATCACCCCTCCACTTT
CASSLTRESPLHF
>TRBJ2-3|TRBV5-1|NA|TRBD2
TGCACCAGCAGCGGGGGGTTCGGCACAGATACGCAGTATTTT
CTSSGGFGTDTQYF
>TRBJ2-1|TRBV7-3|NA|NA
TGTGCCAGCAGCCCTACCAGGGGGGAGAATGAGCAGTTCTTC
CASSPTRGENEQFF
>TRBJ1-1|TRBV15|NA|NA
TGTGCCACCAGCAGAGATTTCGGGACGGTGAACACTGAAGCTTTCTTT
CATSRDFGTVNTEAFF
>TRBJ1-4|TRBV20-1|many|TRBD1
TGCAGTGCGAGGACAGGGACTAATGAAAAACTGTTTTTT
CSARTGTNEKLFF
>TRBJ2-7|TRBV12-3/TRBV12-4|NA|NA
TGTGCCAGCAGTTGGTCAGGAGAGAGAGACGAGCAGTACTTC
CASSWSGERDEQYF
>TRBJ2-3|TRBV6-5|many|NA
TGTGCCAGCAGCCGAGCTGGAGGCACAGATACGCAGTATTTT
CASSRAGGTDTQYF
>TRBJ2-7|TRBV4-2|few|TRBD1
TGTGCCAGCAGCCAAGAGGTGACAGGGAAGTCCTACGAGCAGTACTTC
CASSQEVTGKSYEQYF
>TRBJ2-1|TRBV5-1|NA|NA
TGCGCCAGCGGCTTGACGCTTGCGGGCACCAATGAGCAGTTCTTC
CASGLTLAGTNEQFF
>TRBJ2-1|TRBV20-1|few|TRBD2
TGCAGTGCGCCGGAAGCCGGGACTAGACCCTTCTACAATGAGCAGTTCTTC
CSAPEAGTRPFYNEQFF
>TRBJ1-4|TRBV27|NA|TRBD1
TGTGCCAGCAGTTTCAGGGGGGAACTGTTTTTT
CASSFRGELFF
>TRBJ2-1|TRBV5-1|few|NA
TGCGCCAGCAGCTTCAGGGCAACGGCTGAGCAGTTCTTC
CASSFRATAEQFF
>TRBJ2-7|TRBV5-1|few|TRBD1
TGCGCCAGCAGCTCTACCGGGACAGGGGGGAGTGAGCAGTACTTC
CASSSTGTGGSEQYF
>TRBJ2-3|TRBV7-3|NA|TRBD2
TGTGCCAGCTCGGGACTAGCGGGGGGCGCTAGCACAGATACGCAGTATTTT
CASSGLAGGASTDTQYF
>TRBJ2-1|TRBV18|few|NA
TGTGCCAGCTCACCTACTTCTTCGGTAAATGAGCAGTTCTTC
CASSPTSSVNEQFF
>TRBJ1-2|TRBV20-1|few|NA
TGCAGTGTCGATCGGCCTCCCGACGGTTTCGGCTACACCTTC
CSVDRPPDGFGYTF
>TRBJ1-2|TRBV27|few|TRBD1
TGTGCCAGCAGGCCTACTGGAGGGGGCGACGGCTACACCTTC
CASRPTGGGDGYTF
>TRBJ2-1|TRBV13|NA|NA
TGTGCCAGCAGCGGCTCCGGGGGATACAATGAGCAGTTCTTC
CASSGSGGYNEQFF
>TRBJ2-5|TRBV7-9|NA|TRBD1
TGTGCCAGCAGACCACCCCGGACAGGGTTAGGGAAGGAGACCCAGTACTTC
CASRPPRTGLGKETQYF
>TRBJ2-5|TRBV10-3|medium-sized|NA
TGTGCCATCAGACCGGGGCGCCTGAGTGGAGAGACCCAGTACTTC
CAIRPGRLSGETQYF
>TRBJ2-7|TRBV29-1|NA|NA
TGCAGCGTGTTACGGGGAGGTAGCGGCATCTACGAGCAGTACTTC
CSVLRGGSGIYEQYF
>TRBJ2-5|TRBV27|NA|TRBD2
TGTGCCAGCAGTTTGCTCCGGACTAGCGGCACACAAGAGACCCAGTACTTC
CASSLLRTSGTQETQYF
>TRBJ1-6|TRBV4-1|few|NA
TGCGCCAGCAGCCGCGACCTACGACGGTCACCCCTCCACTTT
CASSRDLRRSPLHF
>TRBJ2-7|TRBV4-1|few|NA
TGCGCCAGCAGCCAATCCGGGACAAGTGGCGAGCAGTACTTC
CASSQSGTSGEQYF
>TRBJ2-5|TRBV4-1|many|NA
TGCGCCAGCAGCCAAGAGCCGTACCAAGAGACCCAGTACTTC
CASSQEPYQETQYF
>TRBJ1-1|TRBV3-1|NA|NA
TGTGCCAGCAGCCAAAACACTGAAGCTTTCTTT
CASSQNTEAFF
>TRBJ2-2|TRBV28|once|NA
TGTGCCAGTAGTAGGGGCGGACGAAACACCGGGGAGCTGTTTTTT
CASSRGGRNTGELFF
>TRBJ2-1|TRBV9|few|TRBD1
TGTGCCAGCTCGTTCCGGGACAGCTTCCGGGAGCAGTTCTTC
CASSFRDSFREQFF
>TRBJ2-3|TRBV20-1|NA|NA
TGCAGTGCGGATTTGAGGGGAACAGATACGCAGTATTTT
CSADLRGTDTQYF
>TRBJ1-1|TRBV2|NA|NA
TGTGCCAGCATGGGACCGTACAACACTGAAGCTTTCTTT
CASMGPYNTEAFF
>TRBJ2-1|TRBV29-1|NA|NA
TGCAGCGTAGGAAAGACTAGTTTTCGGGATGAGCAGTTCTTC
CSVGKTSFRDEQFF
>TRBJ2-7|TRBV29-1|NA|NA
TGCAGCGTTGGAACAGGGAGATGGAACGAGCAGTACTTC
CSVGTGRWNEQYF
>TRBJ1-5|TRBV6-1|few|NA
TGTGCCAACGGATCTAGCAATCAGCCCCAGCATTTT
CANGSSNQPQHF
>TRBJ2-1|TRBV30|NA|TRBD2
TGTGCCTGGGGTACGGGGACTAGCGGGATAAATGAGCAGTTCTTC
CAWGTGTSGINEQFF
>TRBJ1-4|TRBV11-1|NA|TRBD1
TGTGCCAGCAGCGAAAGGACAGGGAATCGAGAAAAACTGTTTTTT
CASSERTGNREKLFF
>TRBJ1-3|TRBV5-4|once|NA
TGTGCCAGCAGCTTCGGGGAGAGAAACACCATATATTTT
CASSFGERNTIYF
>TRBJ2-3|TRBV20-1|medium-sized|TRBD2
TGCAGTGCTCACGTGCCGGGAGGCCCCGATACGCAGTATTTT
CSAHVPGGPDTQYF
>TRBJ1-1|TRBV7-9|NA|TRBD1
TGTGCCAGCAGCTCCTATCGCCAGGGGGGGACTGAAGCTTTCTTT
CASSSYRQGGTEAFF
>TRBJ1-2|TRBV3-1|few|NA
TGTGCCAGCAGCCCAAGATCTAACTATGGCTACACCTTC
CASSPRSNYGYTF
>TRBJ2-1|TRBV7-3|many|TRBD2
TGTGCCAGCAGCCCGGGACTACGGAGTAATGAGCAGTTCTTC
CASSPGLRSNEQFF
>TRBJ1-2|TRBV11-2|few|NA
TGTGCCAGCAGCTTAGATACCGGGATTGGCTACACCTTC
CASSLDTGIGYTF
>TRBJ2-5|TRBV12-3/TRBV12-4|few|TRBD1
TGTGCCAGCAGAAAGGACAGGGGCGAGACCCAGTACTTC
CASRKDRGETQYF
>TRBJ2-1|TRBV5-1|few|TRBD1
TGCGCCAGCAGCTTGGTCGGGACAGACGCCTACAATGAGCAGTTCTTC
CASSLVGTDAYNEQFF
>TRBJ2-5|TRBV5-1|NA|TRBD2
TGCGCCAGCGGGAAGACGGGAGGGCAAGAGACCCAGTACTTC
CASGKTGGQETQYF
>TRBJ2-7|TRBV5-1|few|NA
TGCGCCAGCAGCTCTCATAGCTCCTACGAGCAGTACTTC
CASSSHSSYEQYF
>TRBJ2-5|TRBV12-3/TRBV12-4|once|NA
TGTGCCAGCAGCCCAGGCGAGGTACCTCCCCAAGAGACCCAGTACTTC
CASSPGEVPPQETQYF
>TRBJ2-3|TRBV5-1|few|NA
TGCGCCAGCAGCGTGGATGGGAGTAACACAGATACGCAGTATTTT
CASSVDGSNTDTQYF
>TRBJ2-3|TRBV6-1|NA|TRBD1
TGTGCCAGCAGTGAACAGGACAGGGACACAGATACGCAGTATTTT
CASSEQDRDTDTQYF
>TRBJ1-5|TRBV4-1|NA|NA
TGCGCCAGCAGCCAAGAAAGCTCGAAGGGGTTTCTTAATCAGCCCCAGCATTTT
CASSQESSKGFLNQPQHF
>TRBJ2-7|TRBV7-9|NA|NA
TGTGCCCGGGGGAGGGACAGAGCCTACGAGCAGTACTTC
CARGRDRAYEQYF